Listed below are T cell receptor beta chains from one sample, sequenced in a study of immune reconstitution after stem cell transplant in scleroderma. MiXCR was run by TCRdb on the RT-PCR reads, yielding one entry per CDR3 protein. The sample yields fewer than 2,000 distinct CDR3 sequences, about 16% seen once. This material was collected before or after autologous hematopoietic stem cell transplantation (not recorded which). Every receptor here comes from a female donor with systemic sclerosis. Both conserved end residues are part of each CDR3. Each record gives: CDR3 protein, CDR3 DNA, V gene, clone size, D gene, J gene. A D gene is named only where the DNA matches it firmly. Rows give clone size only sometimes, using once, few, many, or a class for an expanded clone.

CDR3 protein: CASRQVDSNQPQHF
CDR3 DNA: TGTGCCAGCAGACAGGTCGATAGCAATCAGCCCCAGCATTTT
V gene: TRBV6-2/TRBV6-3
clone size: NA
D gene: NA
J gene: TRBJ1-5

CDR3 protein: CASSLVSGGSEQYF
CDR3 DNA: TGCGCCAGCAGCTTGGTCTCGGGAGGAAGCGAGCAGTACTTC
V gene: TRBV5-1
clone size: NA
D gene: TRBD2
J gene: TRBJ2-7

CDR3 protein: CASSRAGELFF
CDR3 DNA: TGTGCCAGTAGTCGGGCCGGGGAGCTGTTTTTT
V gene: TRBV19
clone size: many
D gene: NA
J gene: TRBJ2-2

CDR3 protein: CASSLYGPRDSFTDTQYF
CDR3 DNA: TGCGCCAGCAGCTTATATGGACCCCGAGACTCGTTCACAGATACGCAGTATTTT
V gene: TRBV5-1
clone size: medium-sized
D gene: NA
J gene: TRBJ2-3

CDR3 protein: CASSEWGGALEQYF
CDR3 DNA: TGTGCCAGCAGTGAATGGGGAGGGGCCCTCGAGCAGTACTTC
V gene: TRBV25-1
clone size: few
D gene: TRBD2
J gene: TRBJ2-7

CDR3 protein: CASSPLAGGPLDTQYF
CDR3 DNA: TGTGCCAGCAGCCCACTAGCGGGGGGGCCCTTGGATACGCAGTATTTT
V gene: TRBV7-6
clone size: few
D gene: TRBD2
J gene: TRBJ2-3

CDR3 protein: CASSLRSRGRGRDSPLHF
CDR3 DNA: TGTGCCAGCAGCCTTCGAAGCAGGGGTAGGGGAAGGGATTCACCCCTCCACTTT
V gene: TRBV6-6
clone size: few
D gene: NA
J gene: TRBJ1-6

CDR3 protein: CASSRMTGIGQYF
CDR3 DNA: TGTGCCAGCAGTCGGATGACAGGGATCGGGCAGTACTTC
V gene: TRBV6-2/TRBV6-3
clone size: medium-sized
D gene: TRBD1
J gene: TRBJ2-7

CDR3 protein: CASFNGGNEQFF
CDR3 DNA: TGTGCCAGCTTCAACGGGGGTAATGAGCAGTTCTTC
V gene: TRBV6-1
clone size: NA
D gene: NA
J gene: TRBJ2-1

CDR3 protein: CASSSFGTSGSNEQFF
CDR3 DNA: TGCGCCAGCAGCAGCTTCGGGACTAGCGGGAGTAATGAGCAGTTCTTC
V gene: TRBV5-1
clone size: medium-sized
D gene: TRBD2
J gene: TRBJ2-1

CDR3 protein: CASSYVAASLGVPQHF
CDR3 DNA: TGTGCCAGCAGTTACGTGGCAGCGTCCCTGGGAGTACCCCAGCATTTT
V gene: TRBV6-2/TRBV6-3
clone size: large
D gene: NA
J gene: TRBJ1-5

CDR3 protein: CASSYSGSAQVF
CDR3 DNA: TGTGCCAGCAGTTACTCGGGTAGCGCCCAGGTCTTC
V gene: TRBV6-5
clone size: few
D gene: NA
J gene: TRBJ2-7

CDR3 protein: CASIISGGRNTGELFF
CDR3 DNA: TGTGCCAGCATCATTAGCGGGGGCCGGAACACCGGGGAGCTGTTTTTT
V gene: TRBV12-3/TRBV12-4
clone size: NA
D gene: TRBD2
J gene: TRBJ2-2

CDR3 protein: CASSQPPNSPLHF
CDR3 DNA: TGTGCCAGCAGCCAACCCCCGAATTCACCCCTCCACTTT
V gene: TRBV4-2
clone size: medium-sized
D gene: NA
J gene: TRBJ1-6

CDR3 protein: CASSLSGQGDNNEQFF
CDR3 DNA: TGTGCCAGCAGCTTATCGGGACAGGGGGACAACAATGAGCAGTTCTTC
V gene: TRBV7-7
clone size: medium-sized
D gene: TRBD1
J gene: TRBJ2-1

CDR3 protein: CASSFGGSGELFF
CDR3 DNA: TGTGCCAGCAGTTTTGGGGGTTCCGGGGAGCTGTTTTTT
V gene: TRBV12-3/TRBV12-4
clone size: medium-sized
D gene: NA
J gene: TRBJ2-2

CDR3 protein: CASSSSGGYGYGYTF
CDR3 DNA: TGTGCCAGCAGCTCGAGCGGCGGGTATGGCTATGGCTACACCTTC
V gene: TRBV5-4
clone size: NA
D gene: NA
J gene: TRBJ1-2

CDR3 protein: CASSSRTRETQYF
CDR3 DNA: TGTGCCAGCAGCTCCCGGACTAGGGAGACCCAGTACTTC
V gene: TRBV7-2
clone size: NA
D gene: TRBD2
J gene: TRBJ2-5

CDR3 protein: CSAPPPSVSYNEQFF
CDR3 DNA: TGCAGTGCTCCACCGCCGAGCGTCTCCTACAATGAGCAGTTCTTC
V gene: TRBV20-1
clone size: few
D gene: NA
J gene: TRBJ2-1

CDR3 protein: CASSETSTYNEQFF
CDR3 DNA: TGCGCCAGCAGTGAGACTAGCACCTACAATGAGCAGTTCTTC
V gene: TRBV10-2
clone size: NA
D gene: NA
J gene: TRBJ2-1

CDR3 protein: CASSAGVSTDTQYF
CDR3 DNA: TGTGCCAGCAGCGCGGGGGTTAGCACAGATACGCAGTATTTT
V gene: TRBV7-2
clone size: NA
D gene: TRBD2
J gene: TRBJ2-3

CDR3 protein: CASSATTGFEQYF
CDR3 DNA: TGTGCCAGCAGCGCAACCACAGGGTTCGAGCAGTACTTC
V gene: TRBV7-2
clone size: few
D gene: NA
J gene: TRBJ2-7

CDR3 protein: CASSRDRGGNEQFF
CDR3 DNA: TGTGCCAGCAGCCGGGACAGGGGAGGGAATGAGCAGTTCTTC
V gene: TRBV7-2
clone size: NA
D gene: TRBD1
J gene: TRBJ2-1

CDR3 protein: CASSLLVAGGLGNEQFF
CDR3 DNA: TGTGCCAGCAGTCTACTCGTAGCGGGGGGCTTGGGCAATGAGCAGTTCTTC
V gene: TRBV3-1
clone size: medium-sized
D gene: TRBD2
J gene: TRBJ2-1

CDR3 protein: CASSARTPRQGITGELFF
CDR3 DNA: TGTGCCAGCAGTGCACGGACACCGAGACAGGGAATCACCGGGGAGCTGTTTTTT
V gene: TRBV25-1
clone size: few
D gene: TRBD1
J gene: TRBJ2-2

CDR3 protein: CSARPLRASQDTQYF
CDR3 DNA: TGCAGTGCTAGACCCCTTAGGGCTAGCCAGGATACGCAGTATTTT
V gene: TRBV20-1
clone size: medium-sized
D gene: NA
J gene: TRBJ2-3

CDR3 protein: CSATPTGAFSYEQYF
CDR3 DNA: TGCAGTGCTACCCCGACAGGGGCCTTCTCCTACGAGCAGTACTTC
V gene: TRBV20-1
clone size: medium-sized
D gene: TRBD1
J gene: TRBJ2-7

CDR3 protein: CASSLKGMASGPPRDNEQFF
CDR3 DNA: TGTGCCAGCAGCTTAAAGGGAATGGCTAGCGGACCACCAAGGGACAATGAGCAGTTCTTC
V gene: TRBV7-3
clone size: few
D gene: TRBD2
J gene: TRBJ2-1

CDR3 protein: CASSKTGGDYNEQFF
CDR3 DNA: TGTGCCAGCAGTAAGACAGGGGGGGACTACAATGAGCAGTTCTTC
V gene: TRBV6-2/TRBV6-3
clone size: large
D gene: TRBD1
J gene: TRBJ2-1

CDR3 protein: CATSREGLHTGELFF
CDR3 DNA: TGTGCCACCAGCAGAGAAGGTCTTCACACCGGGGAGCTGTTTTTT
V gene: TRBV15
clone size: medium-sized
D gene: NA
J gene: TRBJ2-2

CDR3 protein: CASSLTGTSGLSSYNEQFF
CDR3 DNA: TGTGCCAGCAGCTTAACCGGGACTAGCGGGCTGAGCTCCTACAATGAGCAGTTCTTC
V gene: TRBV7-8
clone size: medium-sized
D gene: TRBD2
J gene: TRBJ2-1

CDR3 protein: CASSAGRANVLTF
CDR3 DNA: TGTGCCAGCAGTGCAGGACGGGCCAACGTCCTGACTTTC
V gene: TRBV2
clone size: few
D gene: NA
J gene: TRBJ2-6

CDR3 protein: CASSLWGTDTQYF
CDR3 DNA: TGCGCCAGCAGCCTCTGGGGCACAGATACGCAGTATTTT
V gene: TRBV4-1
clone size: NA
D gene: NA
J gene: TRBJ2-3

CDR3 protein: CASRRDSLVQDTQYF
CDR3 DNA: TGTGCCTCGAGAAGAGACAGCTTAGTCCAAGATACGCAGTATTTT
V gene: TRBV30
clone size: medium-sized
D gene: NA
J gene: TRBJ2-3

CDR3 protein: CASSLGADRNTEAFF
CDR3 DNA: TGTGCCAGCAGCTTAGGTGCTGACAGGAACACTGAAGCTTTCTTT
V gene: TRBV11-3
clone size: medium-sized
D gene: NA
J gene: TRBJ1-1

CDR3 protein: CATSPPGGTGYNEQFF
CDR3 DNA: TGTGCCACCAGTCCCCCTGGGGGGACAGGGTACAATGAGCAGTTCTTC
V gene: TRBV15
clone size: once
D gene: TRBD1
J gene: TRBJ2-1

CDR3 protein: CASSLYLVMGGRHEQYF
CDR3 DNA: TGTGCCAGCAGCTTATATCTAGTAATGGGGGGGCGGCACGAGCAGTACTTC
V gene: TRBV7-2
clone size: medium-sized
D gene: NA
J gene: TRBJ2-7

CDR3 protein: CASSPEGTPYNEQFF
CDR3 DNA: TGTGCCAGCTCTCCTGAGGGGACCCCCTACAATGAGCAGTTCTTC
V gene: TRBV18
clone size: NA
D gene: NA
J gene: TRBJ2-1

CDR3 protein: CASSQAIRGSDYGYTF
CDR3 DNA: TGTGCCAGCAGCCAGGCGATAAGGGGGAGTGACTATGGCTACACCTTC
V gene: TRBV3-1
clone size: medium-sized
D gene: NA
J gene: TRBJ1-2